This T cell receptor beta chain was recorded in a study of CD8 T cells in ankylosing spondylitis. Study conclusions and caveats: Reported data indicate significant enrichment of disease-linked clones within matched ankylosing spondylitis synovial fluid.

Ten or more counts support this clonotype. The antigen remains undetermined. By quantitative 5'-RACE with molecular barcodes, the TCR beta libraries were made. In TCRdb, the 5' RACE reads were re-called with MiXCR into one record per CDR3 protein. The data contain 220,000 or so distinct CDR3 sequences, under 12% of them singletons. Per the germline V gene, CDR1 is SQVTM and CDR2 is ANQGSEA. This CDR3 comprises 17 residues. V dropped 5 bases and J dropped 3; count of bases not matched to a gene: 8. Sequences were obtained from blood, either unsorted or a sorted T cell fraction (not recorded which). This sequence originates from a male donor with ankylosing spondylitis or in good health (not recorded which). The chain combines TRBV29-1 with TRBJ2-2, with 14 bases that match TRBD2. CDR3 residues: CSVTGLAGGGDTGELFF. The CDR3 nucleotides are TGCAGCGTTACCGGACTAGCGGGGGGCGGCGACACCGGGGAGCTGTTTTTT.